These T cell receptor beta chains were read from a single sample in a study of cytomegalovirus exposure and HLA in healthy donors. Libraries were prepared by immunoSEQ multiplex PCR; TCRdb keeps only in-frame clonotypes and omits some of them. The table includes 250,000 to 350,000 clones, 87% detected once. The sequenced sample was PBMCs. Receptors originate from a woman in her twenties or thirties in good health and CMV-seropositive. CDR3s include the opening cysteine and the closing phenylalanine or tryptophan. D genes are given only for firm matches. Clone sizes are given selectively: once, few, many, or a class where the clone is expanded.

TRBV4-1,TRBD2,.,TRBJ2-7,CASSQGLAGGYEQYF,TGCGCCAGCAGCCAAGGACTAGCGGGAGGCTACGAGCAGTACTTC
TRBV27,.,.,TRBJ1-1,CASRSAGQYTEAFF,TGTGCCAGCAGATCAGCCGGACAGTACACTGAAGCTTTCTTT
TRBV5-1,.,.,TRBJ2-3,CASSPTGAGTDTQYF,TGCGCCAGCAGCCCCACGGGGGCGGGTACAGATACGCAGTATTTT
TRBV6-5,TRBD1,.,TRBJ2-7,CASSYTGTGGEQYF,TGTGCCAGCAGTTACACCGGGACAGGGGGCGAGCAGTACTTC
TRBV15,TRBD1,.,TRBJ1-6,CATSIKRPGGSPLHF,TGTGCCACCAGCATTAAAAGGCCAGGGGGGTCACCCCTCCACTTT
TRBV10-3,.,.,TRBJ1-1,CAIRPGLGTEAFF,TGTGCCATCAGACCGGGCCTGGGGACTGAAGCTTTCTTT
TRBV20-1,.,.,TRBJ2-2,CSAYTGELFF,TGCAGTGCGTACACCGGGGAGCTGTTTTTT
TRBV27,.,.,TRBJ2-7,CASTLHDLEGNSYEQYF,TGTGCCAGCACTCTACACGATTTAGAGGGCAACTCCTACGAGCAGTACTTC
TRBV29-1,.,.,TRBJ2-7,CSVEAGRQTYEQYF,TGCAGCGTTGAGGCAGGGCGACAAACCTACGAGCAGTACTTC
TRBV2,TRBD1,.,TRBJ1-1,CASEGQVMNTEAFF,TGTGCCAGCGAGGGACAGGTGATGAACACTGAAGCTTTCTTT
TRBV5-1,TRBD2,.,TRBJ2-1,CASSLVSSGGSYNEQFF,TGCGCCAGCAGCTTGGTCTCCAGCGGGGGCTCCTACAATGAGCAGTTCTTC
TRBV4-2,TRBD2,.,TRBJ2-2,CASSQATTGTSVSGELFF,TGTGCCAGCAGCCAAGCTACGACCGGGACTAGCGTTTCCGGGGAGCTGTTTTTT
TRBV6-6,.,.,TRBJ1-2,CASSYSTPNYGYTF,TGTGCCAGCAGTTACTCAACCCCTAACTATGGCTACACCTTC
TRBV11-1,.,.,TRBJ2-1,CASSLAGQGSYNEQFF,TGTGCCAGCAGCTTAGCGGGGCAGGGGTCCTACAATGAGCAGTTCTTC
TRBV30,.,once,TRBJ2-7,CAWRDNSYEQYF,TGTGCCTGGAGGGACAACTCCTACGAGCAGTACTTC
TRBV5-1,TRBD2,.,TRBJ2-7,CASRPGTSGNSYEQYF,TGCGCCAGCAGACCCGGGACTAGCGGGAACTCCTACGAGCAGTACTTC
TRBV6-6,.,once,TRBJ1-5,CASSRRGGGDQPQHF,TGTGCCAGCAGTCGGAGAGGGGGTGGAGATCAGCCCCAGCATTTT
TRBV19,TRBD2,.,TRBJ2-5,CASTLGAGVGETQYF,TGTGCCAGTACCCTCGGGGCGGGGGTTGGAGAGACCCAGTACTTC
TRBV30,.,once,TRBJ1-5,CAWSVPGSNQPQHF,TGTGCCTGGAGTGTACCCGGTAGCAATCAGCCCCAGCATTTT
TRBV19,TRBD2,.,TRBJ2-5,CATQVDGGDVYQETQYF,TGTGCCACCCAGGTTGATGGGGGGGACGTGTACCAAGAGACCCAGTACTTC
TRBV6-4,.,.,TRBJ2-1,CASSDDLVSANEQFF,TGTGCCAGCAGTGACGACCTAGTCTCCGCCAATGAGCAGTTCTTC
TRBV6-5,.,few,TRBJ2-5,CASSYLAGAKETQYF,TGTGCCAGCAGTTACCTTGCGGGGGCCAAAGAGACCCAGTACTTC
TRBV14,.,.,TRBJ1-1,CASKVKTNTEAFF,TGTGCCAGCAAGGTGAAAACGAACACTGAAGCTTTCTTT
TRBV5-1,TRBD1,.,TRBJ2-3,CASYHSGGWSTDTQYF,TGCGCCAGCTACCATTCAGGGGGCTGGAGCACAGATACGCAGTATTTT